Here is one T cell receptor beta chain with its context. This clonotype was counted at least ten times. What this receptor recognizes is not known. No much larger clone exists at a distance of one base, and base qualities are not known. The TCR beta CDR3 regions were amplified from the RNA transcripts. The first round of RT-PCR for the TCR CDR3 was performed with the HTBI primer set and the Qiagen OneStep RT-PCR kit. Libraries were constructed in a second round of multiplex PCR, after which size selection and purification were carried out. Libraries were sequenced paired-end with 100 bp reads on an Illumina HiSeq2000. The study's processing was this. SOAPnuke was used to process the raw data, with reads discarded if the reads contained adapters or uncalled bases, had a mean Phred below 15, or lacked an exact constant-primer or identifier match. COPE v1.2.5 was used to merge the high-quality paired reads, and each unique nucleotide sequence was defined as a clonotype. MiTCR v1.1 was used to align the clonotypes against IMGT TRBV, TRBD and TRBJ reference segments. The analysis included only V-J combinations with a frequency above 0.0001, which together covered approximately 99% of the repertoires. The TCS score was defined as the ratio of F50 (clonal expansion) to E x V (chaos), calculated using BLOSUM62-based TCRdist between CDR3 peptides within each V-J. Welch's t-statistics and random forest reduced roughly 540 V-J features to 13, which were used in a naive Bayes classifier (R e1071). The public reads were reanalyzed by TCRdb: fastp trimming at Q25, MiXCR alignment, in-frame beta chains only. CDR3 protein duplicates are merged, each entry listing the most common genes and DNA. These V and J calls originate from TCRdb's pipeline instead of the authors' own analysis. Here the sample has around 600,000 distinct CDR3 sequences; 15% to 17% occur a single time. The top ten clones comprise around 7.8% of the sample.

A patient counted as having stable Graves' hyperthyroidism if no progression to ophthalmopathy occurred over 18 months of follow-up. Hyperthyroidism patients were aged 18 to 65 years and newly diagnosed, with disease duration of less than 2 months. Exclusion was applied to patients with uncontrolled infections, other autoimmune diseases, pregnancy or lactation. Diagnoses were established on the basis of clinical symptoms, serum thyroxine and TRAb, thyroid ultrasound, and orbital computed tomography. PBMCs were separated from approximately 10 ml of fresh peripheral blood using Ficoll-Paque density gradient centrifugation. Total RNA was extracted using Trizol reagent, and RNA quality was assessed on an Agilent 2100 Bioanalyzer. This record belongs to a study of T cells in Graves' hyperthyroidism and ophthalmopathy (dated by TCRdb to the late 2010s). Background for the entire study: Peripheral blood samples were taken at initial diagnosis, before any treatment was given. To identify TCR V-J signatures that set the groups apart, the researchers used a discovery cohort of about a hundred patients, made up of around 42 with Graves' ophthalmopathy and some 60 with stable Graves' hyperthyroidism. An independent validation cohort of fewer than 20 hyperthyroidism patients and more than 15 patients who later progressed to ophthalmopathy tested prospective prediction of ophthalmopathy. The 100 discovery patients were divided at random into training and test sets in a 7:3 ratio. In addition, the study compared T-cell repertoires in thyroid tissue and in blood from roughly 6 Graves' hyperthyroidism patients. After sampling, hyperthyroidism patients received methimazole starting at 30 mg daily, and ophthalmopathy patients received high-dose intravenous methylprednisolone. According to the paper, TCR Vbeta CDR3 sequencing was carried out on about 140 peripheral blood samples, which came from around 43 ophthalmopathy, 70 to 80 hyperthyroidism and roughly 17 progressor patients. What the authors observed across the whole study: No statistical method was used to set the sample size in advance, and investigators knew the group allocation. Blood samples also contained most of the expanded thyroid clonotypes (frequency above 0.001), which suggests that blood repertoires may reflect thyroid immune responses. In validation, the model predicted progression to ophthalmopathy a median of around six months before onset, with roughly 70% sensitivity and around 76% specificity. A model built on a 13 V-J signature distinguished ophthalmopathy from stable hyperthyroidism, reaching 85% to 90% sensitivity and about 81% specificity in cross-validation and 80%/75% in testing.

Trimming at the junction amounts to 4 bases on V and 0 bases on J, and the germline ends lie 11 bases apart. From the germline V gene, CDR1 is ENHRY and CDR2 is SYGVKD. The CDR3 runs 15 residues from the cysteine to the phenylalanine. The sequence is cut down to CDR3 DNA, 45 bases in frame from base 1. The TCR comes from a woman aged 25-40 years with Graves' hyperthyroidism. The source material was blood. The chain joins TRBV10-3 to TRBJ2-3; a tentative D match to TRBD2 spans 6 bases. CDR3 region: CAISVGLSSTDTQYF. The nucleotide sequence is TGTGCCATCAGTGTAGGACTATCTAGCACAGATACGCAGTATTTT.